This TCR beta chain was observed in a study of blood T cell repertoires in COVID-19. Study in general: Acute and convalescent COVID-19 specimens originated in the United States, Italy and Spain. The analysed material was cDNA or gDNA that came from T cells, B-cell-depleted T cells, or PBMCs.

The protocol was immunoSEQ multiplex PCR, while the TCRdb copy is restricted to in-frame clones and leaves out a portion. The table includes approximately 50,000 clones, around 73% detected once. Ages ranged from about 18 to 89 years, with residence in 24 US areas. In assigning cohorts, the study relied on participant-reported clinical history. This clone was picked up one time. The V end lost 5 bases, the J end lost 4 bases, and 12 bases lay between the germline ends. Germline CDR1 reads MDHEN; CDR2 reads SYDVKM. There are 15 residues in the CDR3. V gene TRBV28 combines with J gene TRBJ2-6; weak D call: TRBD2 (5 bases). The sequenced sample was PBMCs or T cells enriched from blood (not recorded which). The receptor was derived from a woman aged 45-65 years with acute COVID-19. In DNA, the CDR3 is TGTGCCAGCAGTCACCTGTCGGGGGGGGCCAACGTCCTGACTTTC. As protein: CASSHLSGGANVLTF.